This entry lists 4 T cell receptor beta chains sequenced from one sample in a study of cytomegalovirus exposure and HLA in healthy donors. Vbeta (60) and Jbeta (13) primers were used in the PCR. Generated by immunoSEQ multiplex PCR, the TCRdb table keeps only in-frame clones and is missing some. The data hold 130,000 or so clones, with roughly 80% observed a single time. What was sequenced was PBMCs. The receptors were gathered from a woman aged 40 to 50 in good health and CMV-seropositive.

This clone appeared a single time. This rearrangement joins TRBV5-4 to TRBJ1-2; tentative D call: TRBD1 (5 bases). Trimming left V 0 bases short and J 6 bases short, with 9 bases between. The CDR3 consists of 13 residues. The germline V gene has CDR1 SGHNT and CDR2 YYREEE (reference sequence). The CDR3 DNA reads as TGTGCCAGCAGCTTGGCAGGGATCGATGGCTACACCTTC. This sequence encodes CASSLAGIDGYTF.

The gene calls are TRBV28 and TRBJ2-5; 13 bases map to TRBD2. The J call is in doubt because the DNA end fits TRBJ2-7 better. The CDR3 has 17 residues. Germline V gene sequence: CDR1 MDHEN, CDR2 SYDVKM. The CDR3 coding sequence is TGTGCCAGCAGTTTATGGGGACTAGCGGGAAGCACCTACGAGCAGTACTTC. Translating it yields CASSLWGLAGSTYEQYF.

The chain carries TRBV19 and TRBJ1-2; TRBD1 agrees at 8 bases. Trimming took 3 bases from V and 4 from J; bases not matched to a gene: 13. The germline V gene encodes CDR1 LNHDA and CDR2 SQIVND (reference sequence). The CDR3 consists of 17 residues. As DNA, the CDR3 is TGTGCCAGTAGTATTTGGACAGGGTACAACGGTGGCTATGGCTACACCTTC. Translated, it gives CASSIWTGYNGGYGYTF.

The chain recombines TRBV28 with TRBJ2-7; the match to TRBD2 covers 7 bases. Germline V CDR1 and CDR2: MDHEN, SYDVKM. The CDR3 loop spans 12 amino acids. The J segment lost 5 bases and the V segment lost 6 bases, leaving 4 bases of the junction unmatched. The chain's CDR3 is CASRSGTNEQYF. Here the CDR3 DNA reads TGTGCCAGCAGATCAGGGACTAACGAGCAGTACTTC.